This TCR beta chain originates from a study of cytomegalovirus exposure and HLA in healthy donors. PCR employed 60 Vbeta and 13 Jbeta primers. Libraries were prepared by immunoSEQ multiplex PCR; TCRdb keeps only in-frame clonotypes and omits some of them. The sample has about 150,000 clones, roughly 71% seen once; the top ten hold about 6.4%. Points on this clone: Its target is not known.

General study results and limits: What TCR beta sequences reportedly achieved was accurate prediction of HLA-A and HLA-B alleles in most subjects.

Material: PBMCs. The sequence derives from a man aged 25-45 years in good health and CMV-seronegative.

CDR3: CASSQRSGAEKLFF. CDR3 DNA sequence: TGTGCCAGCAGCCAGAGGAGCGGAGCCGAAAAACTGTTTTTT. The chain combines TRBV5-6 with TRBJ1-4, with no clear D. Trimming left V 4 bases short and J 8 bases short, with 15 bases between. Germline CDR1 is SGHDT and CDR2 is YYEEEE. This CDR3 is 14 amino acids long.